This is a list of T cell receptor beta chains from one sample in a study of cytomegalovirus exposure and HLA in healthy donors. Some clones are missing from TCRdb's copy, which holds only in-frame ones; the method was immunoSEQ multiplex PCR. The sample includes about 180,000 clones, 55% to 75% of them seen just once. The sequenced material came from PBMCs. These receptors were obtained from a human donor in good health. The CDR3 runs from the conserved cysteine through the conserved F or W. The D gene is left open where the match is weak. A clone size is listed for some rows: how often the clone was seen (once, few, many), or a class if it is expanded.

clone size	J gene	D gene	V gene	CDR3 protein	CDR3 DNA
NA	TRBJ2-7	NA	TRBV27	CASSLRDSSSYEQYF	TGTGCCAGCAGTTTGCGGGATTCAAGCTCCTACGAGCAGTACTTC
few	TRBJ1-2	NA	TRBV19	CASSAGYDYGYTF	TGTGCCAGTAGCGCAGGGTATGACTATGGCTACACCTTC
NA	TRBJ1-4	TRBD1	TRBV2	CASRTGFMATNEKLFF	TGTGCCAGCCGGACAGGGTTTATGGCAACTAATGAAAAACTGTTTTTT
once	TRBJ2-7	NA	TRBV5-6	CASSLRQGRYEQYF	TGTGCCAGCAGCTTACGGCAGGGGCGCTACGAGCAGTACTTC
NA	TRBJ1-4	NA	TRBV7-2	CASSHPTGGEKLFF	TGTGCCAGCAGCCACCCGACAGGTGGTGAAAAACTGTTTTTT
NA	TRBJ1-3	NA	TRBV13	CASSLERGNSGNTIYF	TGTGCCAGCAGCTTAGAAAGGGGAAACTCTGGAAACACCATATATTTT
NA	TRBJ2-1	TRBD2	TRBV10-2	CASTSGGAGNEQFF	TGCGCCAGTACTAGCGGGGGGGCGGGCAATGAGCAGTTCTTC
NA	TRBJ1-1	NA	TRBV7-8	CASSQTPNTEAFF	TGTGCCAGCAGCCAGACTCCCAACACTGAAGCTTTCTTT
few	TRBJ2-5	NA	TRBV6-5	CASRSGTWGTQYF	TGTGCCAGCAGATCCGGGACTTGGGGGACCCAGTACTTC
NA	TRBJ2-5	NA	TRBV11-3	CASSLSGRGLGETQYF	TGTGCCAGCAGCTTAAGCGGCCGGGGGTTGGGTGAGACCCAGTACTTC
NA	TRBJ2-5	NA	TRBV19	CASSIGVRGDQETQYF	TGTGCCAGTAGTATAGGGGTCAGGGGGGACCAGGAGACCCAGTACTTC
NA	TRBJ2-1	TRBD2	TRBV4-1	CASSQGLAGGHEQFF	TGCGCCAGCAGCCAAGGACTAGCGGGGGGGCATGAGCAGTTCTTC
NA	TRBJ1-5	TRBD1	TRBV25-1	CASSESGGNQPQHF	TGTGCCAGCAGTGAATCAGGGGGAAATCAGCCCCAGCATTTT
NA	TRBJ1-1	TRBD1	TRBV6-5	CASSDRDRNTEAFF	TGTGCCAGCAGCGACCGGGACAGAAACACTGAAGCTTTCTTT
NA	TRBJ2-2	TRBD1	TRBV15	CATSQGTVYDRNTGELFF	TGTGCCACCAGTCAAGGGACAGTCTACGACCGGAACACCGGGGAGCTGTTTTTT
NA	TRBJ2-7	NA	TRBV7-6	CASSLTTGTHEQYF	TGTGCCAGCAGCCTAACAACAGGGACCCACGAGCAGTACTTC
few	TRBJ2-7	TRBD2	TRBV2	CASSEVASGAYEQYF	TGTGCCAGCAGTGAAGTTGCTAGCGGGGCATACGAGCAGTACTTC
NA	TRBJ1-5	NA	TRBV5-1	CASSWGGRDSNQPQHF	TGCGCCAGCAGCTGGGGGGGCAGGGATAGCAATCAGCCCCAGCATTTT
few	TRBJ1-2	NA	TRBV6-5	CASSYSGVNGYTF	TGTGCCAGCAGTTACTCAGGGGTCAATGGCTACACCTTC
NA	TRBJ2-5	NA	TRBV7-8	CASSLTSRETQYF	TGTGCCAGCAGCTTGACTAGTCGAGAGACCCAGTACTTC
NA	TRBJ1-1	NA	TRBV4-3	CASSQDWEGTEAFF	TGCGCCAGCAGCCAAGATTGGGAGGGCACTGAAGCTTTCTTT
few	TRBJ1-2	TRBD1	TRBV2	CASSEAGADRAFGYTF	TGTGCCAGCAGTGAAGCTGGGGCCGACAGGGCATTCGGCTACACCTTC
NA	TRBJ1-1	NA	TRBV5-1	CASSLAWGGETEAFF	TGCGCCAGCAGCTTGGCGTGGGGAGGGGAGACTGAAGCTTTCTTT
few	TRBJ1-1	TRBD1	TRBV6-4	CASSLTGESEAFF	TGTGCCAGCAGTTTGACAGGGGAATCTGAAGCTTTCTTT
NA	TRBJ2-5	TRBD2	TRBV14	CASSPRGAGEETQYF	TGTGCCAGCAGCCCCCGGGGAGCGGGGGAAGAGACCCAGTACTTC
NA	TRBJ2-1	NA	TRBV5-1	CASRSYGSSYNEQFF	TGCGCCAGCAGATCATACGGTAGCTCCTACAATGAGCAGTTCTTC
NA	TRBJ1-2	TRBD1	TRBV28	CASSPNTGDYGYTF	TGTGCCAGCAGTCCGAATACAGGGGACTATGGCTACACCTTC
NA	TRBJ2-2	NA	TRBV5-4	CASSRRQENTGELFF	TGTGCCAGCAGCCGTAGACAGGAGAACACCGGGGAGCTGTTTTTT
NA	TRBJ2-7	TRBD2	TRBV11-2	CASSAGLAGVMREQYF	TGTGCCAGCAGCGCCGGACTAGCGGGGGTAATGCGCGAGCAGTACTTC
few	TRBJ1-2	TRBD1	TRBV7-2	CASSSRDRGDYGYTF	TGTGCCAGCAGCTCCCGGGACAGGGGCGACTATGGCTACACCTTC
NA	TRBJ1-2	NA	TRBV4-3	CASSPGQGLSYTF	TGCGCCAGCAGCCCCGGGCAGGGCCTTAGCTACACCTTC
NA	TRBJ2-3	NA	TRBV7-3	CASSSIGNTQYF	TGTGCCAGCAGCTCGATCGGGAATACGCAGTATTTT
few	TRBJ2-3	NA	TRBV7-2	CASSLVAGPTDTQYF	TGTGCCAGCAGCCTAGTGGCGGGGCCCACAGATACGCAGTATTTT
once	TRBJ1-2	NA	TRBV7-3	CASSLGAGGSWDYTF	TGTGCCAGCAGCTTGGGCGCTGGGGGCAGTTGGGACTACACCTTC
NA	TRBJ2-7	NA	TRBV6-1	CASSLGAQVAEQYF	TGTGCCAGCAGTCTAGGGGCTCAGGTCGCCGAGCAGTACTTC
once	TRBJ2-7	TRBD1	TRBV5-5	CASTIDRVLDEQYF	TGTGCCAGCACCATCGACAGGGTTCTGGACGAGCAGTACTTC
NA	TRBJ1-2	NA	TRBV7-8	CASSLVPGIGLNYGYTF	TGTGCCAGCAGCTTAGTTCCTGGGATCGGACTAAACTATGGCTACACCTTC
NA	TRBJ2-3	TRBD2	TRBV7-2	CASSPGTSGGTQYF	TGTGCCAGCAGCCCCGGGACTAGCGGGGGTACGCAGTATTTT
few	TRBJ2-3	NA	TRBV6-5	CASSYVGGALDTQYF	TGTGCCAGCAGTTACGTGGGGGGGGCCTTAGATACGCAGTATTTT
NA	TRBJ2-2	NA	TRBV7-6	CASSLVGGGQAGELFF	TGTGCCAGCAGCTTAGTGGGCGGGGGCCAGGCCGGGGAGCTGTTTTTT
NA	TRBJ2-3	TRBD2	TRBV10-3	CAIGTSGGAMNTQYF	TGTGCCATCGGGACTAGCGGGGGGGCGATGAATACGCAGTATTTT
NA	TRBJ2-7	TRBD1	TRBV27	CASSPSGQAYYEQYF	TGTGCCAGCAGTCCTTCAGGACAGGCGTACTACGAGCAGTACTTC
NA	TRBJ2-3	NA	TRBV7-2	CASRKGDYLSTDTQYF	TGTGCCAGCAGGAAGGGGGACTATCTAAGCACAGATACGCAGTATTTT
NA	TRBJ1-4	TRBD1	TRBV30	CACSDRAEKLFF	TGTGCCTGCTCCGACAGGGCTGAAAAACTGTTTTTT
few	TRBJ1-1	TRBD1	TRBV11-3	CASSARQGEAFF	TGTGCCAGCAGCGCCCGACAGGGGGAAGCTTTCTTT
NA	TRBJ1-5	TRBD1	TRBV19	CASSASIMLYSQGVGNQPQHF	TGTGCCAGTAGTGCTTCTATCATGCTGTACTCCCAGGGGGTTGGCAATCAGCCCCAGCATTTT
NA	TRBJ1-5	NA	TRBV18	CASSPRGRAGFQPQHF	TGTGCCAGCTCACCACGGGGCAGGGCGGGGTTTCAGCCCCAGCATTTT
NA	TRBJ1-1	NA	TRBV5-4	CASSLMGGRNTEAFF	TGTGCCAGCAGCTTAATGGGGGGAAGGAACACTGAAGCTTTCTTT
NA	TRBJ1-4	TRBD1	TRBV18	CASSPRQGNEKLFF	TGTGCCAGCTCACCCCGACAGGGGAATGAAAAACTGTTTTTT
NA	TRBJ1-1	NA	TRBV27	CASSLGGANTEAFF	TGTGCCAGCAGTTTAGGGGGCGCGAACACTGAAGCTTTCTTT
NA	TRBJ2-7	TRBD1	TRBV10-3	CATTSPGQHEQYF	TGTGCCACCACCTCACCGGGACAGCACGAGCAGTACTTC
NA	TRBJ1-2	NA	TRBV25-1	CASSEPTGTAEPTF	TGTGCCAGCAGTGAACCCACAGGGACCGCCGAGCCCACCTTC
NA	TRBJ1-5	NA	TRBV2	CASSEAYRGNQPQHF	TGTGCCAGCAGTGAAGCATACAGGGGCAATCAGCCCCAGCATTTT
NA	TRBJ2-1	TRBD1	TRBV19	CASSIEGQGRLGEQFF	TGTGCCAGTAGTATAGAGGGACAGGGGAGGCTGGGTGAGCAGTTCTTC